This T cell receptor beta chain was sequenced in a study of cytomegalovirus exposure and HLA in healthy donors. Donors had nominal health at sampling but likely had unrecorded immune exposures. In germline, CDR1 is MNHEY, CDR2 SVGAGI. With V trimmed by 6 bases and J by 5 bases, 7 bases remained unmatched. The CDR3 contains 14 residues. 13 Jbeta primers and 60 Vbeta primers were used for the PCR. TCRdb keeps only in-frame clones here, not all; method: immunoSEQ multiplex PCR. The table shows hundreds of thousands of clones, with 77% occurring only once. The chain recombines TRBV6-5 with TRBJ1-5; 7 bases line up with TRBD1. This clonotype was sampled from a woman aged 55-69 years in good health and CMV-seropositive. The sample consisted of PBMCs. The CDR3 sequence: CASSQGQAHQPQHF. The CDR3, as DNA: TGTGCCAGCAGCCAAGGACAGGCACATCAGCCCCAGCATTTT.